The T cell receptor beta chain described here comes from a study of blood T cell repertoires in COVID-19. Study-level background: Samples representing acute and convalescent COVID-19 were sourced from the United States, Italy and Spain. Sample material is recorded as cDNA or gDNA derived from T cells, B-cell-depleted T cells, or PBMCs.

In the authors' workflow: It was from reference gene primer amplification that nucleated cell counts were estimated. Generated by immunoSEQ multiplex PCR, the TCRdb table keeps only in-frame clones and is missing some. The DNA was the basis for D and trimming; V, J and clone size are from that table. The sample records some 57,000 clones, 82% being singletons. Germline CDR1 reads MNHEY; CDR2 reads SVGAGI. The CDR3 totals 16 residues. V dropped 0 bases and J dropped 1; count of bases not matched to a gene: 2. The specimen was peripheral blood. This chain joins TRBV6-5 and TRBJ2-5; 10 nucleotides line up with TRBD2. This TCR was sampled from a man older than 75 with COVID-19, enrolled during active disease. CDR3 region: CASSYSLAGAQETQYF. DNA for the CDR3: TGTGCCAGCAGTTACTCCCTAGCGGGGGCCCAAGAGACCCAGTACTTC.